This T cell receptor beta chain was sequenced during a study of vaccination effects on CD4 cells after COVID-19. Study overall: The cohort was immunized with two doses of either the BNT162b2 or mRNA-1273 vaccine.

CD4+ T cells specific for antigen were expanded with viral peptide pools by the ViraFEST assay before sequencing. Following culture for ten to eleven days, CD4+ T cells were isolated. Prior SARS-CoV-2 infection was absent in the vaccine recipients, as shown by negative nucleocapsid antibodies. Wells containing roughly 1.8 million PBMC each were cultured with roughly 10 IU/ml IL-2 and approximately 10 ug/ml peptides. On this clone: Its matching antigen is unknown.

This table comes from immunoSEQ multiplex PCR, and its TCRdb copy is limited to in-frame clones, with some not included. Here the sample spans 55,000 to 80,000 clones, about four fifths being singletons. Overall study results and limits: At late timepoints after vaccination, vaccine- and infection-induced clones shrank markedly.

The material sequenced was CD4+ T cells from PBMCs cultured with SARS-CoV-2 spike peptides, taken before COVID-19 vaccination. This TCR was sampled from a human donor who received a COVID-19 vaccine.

CDR3 sequence: CASSLDRAAETQYF. The CDR3 DNA reads as TGCGCCAGCAGCTTGGATCGGGCGGCAGAGACCCAGTACTTC. This rearrangement joins TRBV5-1 to TRBJ2-5; D remains ambiguous. The length of the CDR3 is 14 residues. Germline V lookup: CDR1 SGHRS, CDR2 YFSETQ. Deletions cut 0 bases from V and 4 bases from J, with 10 bases between.